Presented here are 12 T cell receptor beta chains from one specimen sequenced in a study of identical twins. TCRdb recomputed calls from the 5' RACE reads with MiXCR, one row per CDR3 protein. This sample has around 370,000 distinct CDR3 sequences, with roughly 9% found just once. Material for sequencing was naive T cells sorted from blood. Receptors were obtained from a woman between 45 and 65 years old in good health.

This clonotype was recorded at least ten times. The J gene is TRBJ1-2, the V gene TRBV29-1, with a possible D match to TRBD1 (6 bases). V lost 0 bases and J lost 0, with 14 bases in between. CDR3 length: 16 residues. Germline CDR1 and CDR2: SQVTM and ANQGSEA. CDR3 sequence (DNA): TGCAGCGTTGAAGATAGAGGGGGGCTCCCTAACTATGGCTACACCTTC. Translating gives CSVEDRGGLPNYGYTF.

This clonotype turned up a few times. The V gene is TRBV13, the J gene TRBJ2-2; D might be TRBD2 (5 bases). CDR1 PRHDT and CDR2 FYEKMQ come from the germline V gene (reference sequence). V was pared by 5 bases and J by 2 bases, with 21 bases between. The CDR3 runs to 18 residues. For the CDR3, the DNA is TGTGCCAGCAGCATTCAAGGACTGCTAGCACTTAACACCGGGGAGCTGTTTTTT. Its translation is CASSIQGLLALNTGELFF.

This clonotype was picked up a small number of times. The genes are TRBV14 and TRBJ1-1; no clear D gene. Germline values: CDR1 SGHDN, CDR2 FVKESK. The CDR3 length is 16 residues. V was cut by 3 bases and J by 0 bases, with 14 bases left in between. CDR3 in amino acids: CASSHRRPQMNTEAFF. For the CDR3, the DNA is TGTGCCAGCAGCCATCGACGTCCGCAGATGAACACTGAAGCTTTCTTT.

The chain joins TRBV20-1 to TRBJ2-1; 8 bases map to TRBD2. CDR3 size: 14 residues. Per germline, CDR1 DFQATT and CDR2 SNEGSKA (reference sequence). Trimming removed 1 base from V and 7 bases from J; junction bases left unmatched: 6. CDR3 nucleotides: TGCAGTGCTAGAGCCGGGACTAGTGTGAATGAGCAGTTCTTC. Translated: CSARAGTSVNEQFF.

This clonotype has only a few counts. This chain uses TRBV6-1 with TRBJ2-1, with D perhaps matching TRBD2 (6 bases). Trimming took off 10 bases at V and 9 bases at J, with 22 bases between the two ends. The CDR3 sequence is 14 residues long. Germline values: CDR1 MNHNS, CDR2 SASEGT. This chain's CDR3 is CAMAGSTSIREQFF. The CDR3 region has the DNA TGTGCCATGGCCGGGTCAACTAGCATTCGTGAGCAGTTCTTC.

In its sample, this clonotype was seen a few times. CDR3 sequence reads: CASGHGELFF. CDR3 nucleotides: TGTGCCAGCGGTCACGGGGAGCTGTTTTTT. The chain uses TRBV12-3 or TRBV12-4 and TRBJ2-2; D gene ambiguous. The V end was cut by 8 bases, the J end by 7 bases, with 5 bases between. The CDR3 length is 10 residues.

The CDR3 nucleotides are TGCAGTGCTAGTACGCCCACGGGTCGACTACCTTCGGGGGATACGCAGTATTTT. This encodes CSASTPTGRLPSGDTQYF. J is TRBJ2-3 and V is TRBV20-1, with D possibly TRBD2 on 5 matching bases. Germline loops: CDR1 DFQATT, CDR2 SNEGSKA (reference sequence). This CDR3 has 18 amino acids. V lost 3 bases to trimming and J lost 6 bases, with 28 bases between them.

This clonotype was seen many times. The chain employs TRBV4-1 and TRBJ2-1, with D possibly being TRBD1 (5 bases). V dropped 2 bases and J dropped 8 bases, with 10 bases sitting between them. Germline V gene lookup returns CDR1 MGHRA and CDR2 YSYEKL. This CDR3 contains 13 residues. CDR3 DNA sequence: TGCGCCAGCAGCCAAAACCTAGGGGATGAGCAGTTCTTC. Translating gives CASSQNLGDEQFF.

This clonotype has just a few counts. V and J are TRBV2 and TRBJ2-3; 11 bases align to TRBD2. Per germline, CDR1 SNHLY and CDR2 FYNNEI. The CDR3 loop spans 14 amino acids. V lost 10 bases and J lost 3; bases outside the gene matches: 6. CDR3 in amino acids: CAKSTSGTTDTQYF. The CDR3, as DNA: TGTGCCAAATCGACTAGCGGGACAACAGATACGCAGTATTTT.

This clonotype appeared a few times. The genes are TRBV18 and TRBJ2-5, with 7 bases that match TRBD1. From germline, CDR1 is KGHSH and CDR2 LQKENI. The CDR3 is 14 amino acids. V dropped 3 bases and J dropped 5; count of bases not matched to a gene: 6. The CDR3 region is CASSPVTGYETQYF. Written as DNA, the CDR3 is TGTGCCAGCTCACCGGTGACAGGGTATGAGACCCAGTACTTC.

This chain joins TRBV19 and TRBJ2-4; 8 bases fit TRBD1. Germline trimming cut 7 bases from V and 1 base from J; bases unmatched to any gene: 9. Germline CDR1 LNHDA, CDR2 SQIVND (reference sequence). The CDR3 is 16 amino acids. CDR3 protein: CASTDRGRNAKNIQYF. The CDR3 nucleotides are TGTGCCAGTACCGACAGGGGAAGAAATGCCAAAAACATTCAGTACTTC. Full variable domain (rest looked up from reference TRBV19 and TRBJ2-4): DGGITQSPKYLFRKEGQNVTLSCEQNLNHDAMYWYRQDPGQGLRLIYYSQIVNDFQKGDIAEGYSVSREKKESFPLTVTSAQKNPTAFYLCASTDRGRNAKNIQYFGAGTRLSVL.

The sample holds a few counts of this clonotype. This chain links TRBV11-2 with TRBJ2-1; 9 bases are a match to TRBD2. V shed 1 base, J shed 4 bases, and the junction held 11 bases outside the gene matches. Germline-derived CDR1 and CDR2 are SGHAT and FQNNGV. The CDR3 is 18 amino acids. Written as DNA, the CDR3 is TGTGCCAGCAGCTTAGGTAGGCTACTAGCGGGCCATTACAATGAGCAGTTCTTC. Translated, it gives CASSLGRLLAGHYNEQFF.